One T cell receptor beta chain is described in this entry. Its target is unknown. The sample originates from a study of T cell responses to AZD1222 COVID-19 vaccine. General observations from the study: Reportedly, close to half of spike-specific TCRs are directed against unmutated variant regions. Repertoires in all cases were sampled only once the peak T cell response had passed. The number of AZD1222 recipients seropositive at baseline was only five or six. Clonal diversity was possibly underestimated, and the donors were mostly white British, with more females.

This CDR3 has 15 amino acids. Germline CDR1 is SGHDN and CDR2 is FVKESK. V lost 2 bases, J lost 2 bases, and 4 bases stayed unmatched. This table comes from immunoSEQ multiplex PCR, and its TCRdb copy is limited to in-frame clones, with some not included. Of roughly 80,000 clones listed, about 91% are singletons. The material was peripheral blood, obtained 28 days after the second AZD1222 dose. The receptor was isolated from an adult who received the AZD1222 COVID-19 vaccine. The chain combines TRBV14 with TRBJ1-1; 8 bases agree with TRBD1. The CDR3 spells CASSQLSGGNTEAFF. DNA of the CDR3: TGTGCCAGCAGCCAACTTTCAGGGGGCAACACTGAAGCTTTCTTT.